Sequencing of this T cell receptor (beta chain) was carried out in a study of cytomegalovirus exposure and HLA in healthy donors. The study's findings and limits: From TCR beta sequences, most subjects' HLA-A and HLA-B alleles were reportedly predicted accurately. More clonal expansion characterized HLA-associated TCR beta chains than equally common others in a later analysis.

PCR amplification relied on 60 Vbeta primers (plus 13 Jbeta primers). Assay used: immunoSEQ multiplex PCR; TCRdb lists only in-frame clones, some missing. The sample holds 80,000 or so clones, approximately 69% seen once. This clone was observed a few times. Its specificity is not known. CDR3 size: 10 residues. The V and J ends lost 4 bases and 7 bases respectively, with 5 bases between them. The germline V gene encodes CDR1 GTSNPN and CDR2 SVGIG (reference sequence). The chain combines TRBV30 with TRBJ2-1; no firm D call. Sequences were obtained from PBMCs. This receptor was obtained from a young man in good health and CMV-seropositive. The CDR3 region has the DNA TGTGCCTGGATTCATAATGAGCAGTTCTTC. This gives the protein CAWIHNEQFF.